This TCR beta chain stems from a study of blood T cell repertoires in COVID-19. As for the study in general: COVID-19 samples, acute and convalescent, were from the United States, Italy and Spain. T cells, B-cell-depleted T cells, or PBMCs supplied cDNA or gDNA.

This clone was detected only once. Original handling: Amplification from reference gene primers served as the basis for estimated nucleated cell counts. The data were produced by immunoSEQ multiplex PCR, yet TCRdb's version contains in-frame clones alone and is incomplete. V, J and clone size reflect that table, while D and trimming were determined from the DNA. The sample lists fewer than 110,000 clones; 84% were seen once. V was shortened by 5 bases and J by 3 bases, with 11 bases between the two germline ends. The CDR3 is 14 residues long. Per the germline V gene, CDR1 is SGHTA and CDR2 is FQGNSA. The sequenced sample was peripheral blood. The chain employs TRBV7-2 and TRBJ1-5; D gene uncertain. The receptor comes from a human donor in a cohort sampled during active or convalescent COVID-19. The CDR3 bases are TGTGCCAGCAGCCCAACCGGTTACAATCAGCCCCAGCATTTT. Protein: CASSPTGYNQPQHF.